This T cell receptor (beta chain) was found in a study of CD8+CD57+ T cells in acquired aplastic anemia. In regard to this clonotype: The junction and the germline gene differ at one end; a read error may be behind it.

TCR beta VDJ and CDR3 profiles were obtained from a genomic DNA template. TCRdb redid the calling of the reads with MiXCR, one entry per CDR3 protein. The table includes approximately 200,000 distinct CDR3 sequences, 64% detected once. Germline V gives CDR1 LNHDA, CDR2 SQIVND (reference sequence). The CDR3 has 11 residues. The sample comprised sorted CD4+, CD8+, or CD8+CD57+ T cells (not recorded which) from PBMCs. The clonotype comes from a human donor with severe aplastic anemia or a healthy control (not recorded which). The rearrangement joins TRBV19 to TRBJ1-1; D call uncertain. Here the CDR3 reads CASKARTEALF. The CDR3, as DNA: TGTGCCAGTAAAGCGCGGACTGAAGCTCTCTTT.